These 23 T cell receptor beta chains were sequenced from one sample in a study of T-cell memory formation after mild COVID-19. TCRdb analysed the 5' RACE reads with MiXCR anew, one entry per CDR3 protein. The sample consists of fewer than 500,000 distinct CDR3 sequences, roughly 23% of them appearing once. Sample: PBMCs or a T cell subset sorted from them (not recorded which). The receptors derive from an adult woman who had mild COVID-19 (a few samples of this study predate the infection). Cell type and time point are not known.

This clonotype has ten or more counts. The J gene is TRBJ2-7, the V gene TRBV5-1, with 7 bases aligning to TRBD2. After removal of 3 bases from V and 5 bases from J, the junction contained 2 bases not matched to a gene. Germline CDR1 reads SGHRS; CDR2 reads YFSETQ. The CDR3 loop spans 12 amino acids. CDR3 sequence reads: CASSSGRNEQYF. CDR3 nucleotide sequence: TGCGCCAGCAGCTCCGGGAGGAACGAGCAGTACTTC. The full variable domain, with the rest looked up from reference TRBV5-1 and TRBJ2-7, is KAGVTQTPRYLIKTRGQQVTLSCSPISGHRSVSWYQQTPGQGLQFLFEYFSETQRNKGNFPGRFSGRQFSNSRSEMNVSTLELGDSALYLCASSSGRNEQYFGPGTRLTVT.

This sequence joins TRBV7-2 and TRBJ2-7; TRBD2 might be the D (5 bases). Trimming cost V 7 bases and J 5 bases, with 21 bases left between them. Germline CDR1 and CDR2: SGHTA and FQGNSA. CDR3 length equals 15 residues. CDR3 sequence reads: CASTMTGRSRDEQYF. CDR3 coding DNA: TGTGCCAGCACCATGACCGGGCGCTCGCGGGACGAGCAGTACTTC.

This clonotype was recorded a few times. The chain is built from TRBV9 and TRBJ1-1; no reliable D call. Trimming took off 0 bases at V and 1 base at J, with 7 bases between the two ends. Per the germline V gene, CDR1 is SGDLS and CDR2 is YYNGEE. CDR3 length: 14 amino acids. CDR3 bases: TGTGCCAGCAGCGTAGAACCAGAGAACACTGAAGCTTTCTTT. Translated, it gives CASSVEPENTEAFF.

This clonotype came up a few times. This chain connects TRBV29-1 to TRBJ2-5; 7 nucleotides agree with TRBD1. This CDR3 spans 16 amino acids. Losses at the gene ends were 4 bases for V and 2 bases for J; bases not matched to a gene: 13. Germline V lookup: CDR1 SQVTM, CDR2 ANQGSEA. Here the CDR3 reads CSVVFWQRDRQETQYF. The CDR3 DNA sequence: TGCAGCGTTGTATTCTGGCAGAGGGACAGACAAGAGACCCAGTACTTC.

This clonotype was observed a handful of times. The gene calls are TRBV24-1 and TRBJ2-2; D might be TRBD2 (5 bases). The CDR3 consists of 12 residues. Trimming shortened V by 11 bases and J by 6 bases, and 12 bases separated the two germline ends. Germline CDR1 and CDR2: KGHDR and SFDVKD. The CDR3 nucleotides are TGTGCCATTTCGGACGGGGCCGGGGAGCTGTTTTTT. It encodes CAISDGAGELFF.

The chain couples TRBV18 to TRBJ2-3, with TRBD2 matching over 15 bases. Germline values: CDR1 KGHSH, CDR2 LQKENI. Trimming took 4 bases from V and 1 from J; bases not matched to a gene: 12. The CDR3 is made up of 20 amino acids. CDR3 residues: CASSLLWTSGGAMGTDTQYF. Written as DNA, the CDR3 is TGTGCCAGCTCACTACTTTGGACTAGCGGGGGGGCCATGGGCACAGATACGCAGTATTTT.

CDR3 in DNA: TGCAGTGCTAGTACGTCTCGGGGACAAGCAATTACTAACTATGGCTACACCTTC. Translation: CSASTSRGQAITNYGYTF. This chain links TRBV20-1 with TRBJ1-2, with D possibly being TRBD1 (6 bases). CDR1 DFQATT and CDR2 SNEGSKA come from the germline V gene (reference sequence). The CDR3 contains 18 residues. V lost 3 bases to trimming and J lost 0 bases, with 23 bases between them.

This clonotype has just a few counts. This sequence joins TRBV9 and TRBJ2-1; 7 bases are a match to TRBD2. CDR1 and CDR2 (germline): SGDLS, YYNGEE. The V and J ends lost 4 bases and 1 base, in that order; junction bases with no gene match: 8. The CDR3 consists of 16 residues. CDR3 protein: CASSPEGGGSYNEQFF. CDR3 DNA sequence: TGTGCCAGCAGCCCCGAAGGCGGGGGATCCTACAATGAGCAGTTCTTC.

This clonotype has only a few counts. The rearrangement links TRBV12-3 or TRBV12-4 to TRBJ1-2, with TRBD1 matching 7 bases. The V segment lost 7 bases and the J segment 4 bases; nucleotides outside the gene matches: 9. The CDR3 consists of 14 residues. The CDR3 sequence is CASNEGAQTYGYTF. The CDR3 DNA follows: TGTGCCAGCAACGAGGGGGCGCAGACCTATGGCTACACCTTC.

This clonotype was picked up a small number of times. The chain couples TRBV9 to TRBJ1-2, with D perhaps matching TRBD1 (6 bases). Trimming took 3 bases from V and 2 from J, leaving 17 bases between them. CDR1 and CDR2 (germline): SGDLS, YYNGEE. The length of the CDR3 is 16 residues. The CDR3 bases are TGTGCCAGCAGCGCTCAAGAGGGGGGGTGGAACTATGGCTACACCTTC. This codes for CASSAQEGGWNYGYTF.

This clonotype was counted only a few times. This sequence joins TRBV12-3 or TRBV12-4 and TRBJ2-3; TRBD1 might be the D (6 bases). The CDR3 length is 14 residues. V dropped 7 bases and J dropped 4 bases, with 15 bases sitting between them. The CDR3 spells CASTLGHPPDTQYF. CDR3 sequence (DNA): TGTGCCAGCACCCTGGGACACCCCCCAGATACGCAGTATTTT.

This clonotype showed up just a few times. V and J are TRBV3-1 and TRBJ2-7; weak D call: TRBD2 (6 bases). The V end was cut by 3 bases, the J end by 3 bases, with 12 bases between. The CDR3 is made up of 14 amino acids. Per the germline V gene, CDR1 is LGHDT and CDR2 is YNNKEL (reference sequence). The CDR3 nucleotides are TGTGCCAGCAGCCAGCTAGCGAGCAGCTACGAGCAGTACTTC. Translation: CASSQLASSYEQYF.

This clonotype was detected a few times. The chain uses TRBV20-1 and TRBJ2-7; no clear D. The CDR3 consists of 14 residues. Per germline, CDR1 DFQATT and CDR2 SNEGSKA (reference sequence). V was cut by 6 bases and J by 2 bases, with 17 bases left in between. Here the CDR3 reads CSARLASGTYEQYF. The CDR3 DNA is TGCAGTGCGAGACTCGCCTCGGGCACCTACGAGCAGTACTTC.

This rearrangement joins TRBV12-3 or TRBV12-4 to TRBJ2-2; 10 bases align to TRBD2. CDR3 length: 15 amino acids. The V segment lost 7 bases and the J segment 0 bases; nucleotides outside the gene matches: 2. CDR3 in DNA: TGTGCCAGCATTACTAGCGGGACGAACACCGGGGAGCTGTTTTTT. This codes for CASITSGTNTGELFF.

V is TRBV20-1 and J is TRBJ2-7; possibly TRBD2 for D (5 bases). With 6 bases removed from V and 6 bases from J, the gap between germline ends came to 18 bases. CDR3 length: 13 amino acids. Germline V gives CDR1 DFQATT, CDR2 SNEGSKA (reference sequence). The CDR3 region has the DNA TGCAGTGCCCGGGAAGCCGGACCTCCCGAGCAGTACTTC. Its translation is CSAREAGPPEQYF.

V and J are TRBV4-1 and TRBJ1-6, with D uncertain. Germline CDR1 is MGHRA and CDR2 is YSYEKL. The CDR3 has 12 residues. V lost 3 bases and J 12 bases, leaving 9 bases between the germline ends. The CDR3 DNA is TGCGCCAGCAGCCAGCCCGGTGGACCCCTCCACTTT. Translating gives CASSQPGGPLHF.

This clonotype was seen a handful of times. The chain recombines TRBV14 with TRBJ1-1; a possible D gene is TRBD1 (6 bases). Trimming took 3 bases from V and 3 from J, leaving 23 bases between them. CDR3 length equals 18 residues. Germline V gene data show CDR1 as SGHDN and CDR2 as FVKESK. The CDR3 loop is CASSHQKWDGRGYTEAFF. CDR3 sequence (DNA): TGTGCCAGCAGCCACCAGAAATGGGACGGAAGGGGGTACACTGAAGCTTTCTTT. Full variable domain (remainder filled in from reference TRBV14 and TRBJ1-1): EAGVTQFPSHSVIEKGQTVTLRCDPISGHDNLYWYRRVMGKEIKFLLHFVKESKQDESGMPNNRFLAERTGGTYSTLKVQPAELEDSGVYFCASSHQKWDGRGYTEAFFGQGTRLTVV.

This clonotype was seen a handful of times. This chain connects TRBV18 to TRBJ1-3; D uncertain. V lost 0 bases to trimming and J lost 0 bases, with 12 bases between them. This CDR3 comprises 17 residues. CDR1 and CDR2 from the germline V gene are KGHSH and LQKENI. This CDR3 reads CASSPPSMRHSGNTIYF. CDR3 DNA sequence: TGTGCCAGCTCACCACCGAGCATGCGTCACTCTGGAAACACCATATATTTT.

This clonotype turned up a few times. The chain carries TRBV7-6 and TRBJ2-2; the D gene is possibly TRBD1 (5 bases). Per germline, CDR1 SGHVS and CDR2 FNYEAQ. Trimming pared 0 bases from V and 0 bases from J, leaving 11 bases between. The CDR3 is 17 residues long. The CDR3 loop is CASSLAAGSANTGELFF. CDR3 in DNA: TGTGCCAGCAGCTTAGCGGCAGGGTCCGCGAACACCGGGGAGCTGTTTTTT.

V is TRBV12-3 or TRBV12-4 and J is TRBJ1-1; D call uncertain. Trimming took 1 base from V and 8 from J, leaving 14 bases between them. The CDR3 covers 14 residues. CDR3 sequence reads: CASSLGGRGREAFF. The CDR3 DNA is TGTGCCAGCAGTTTAGGCGGCCGGGGTAGAGAAGCTTTCTTT.

The CDR3 nucleotides are TGTGCCAGCAGACAAATCGGGACAGGCCTAGCCAAAAACATTCAGTACTTC. Translating it yields CASRQIGTGLAKNIQYF. The chain carries TRBV2 and TRBJ2-4; TRBD1 matches at 8 bases. Germline lookup yields CDR1 SNHLY and CDR2 FYNNEI. CDR3 size: 17 residues. The ends lost 6 bases at V and 0 bases at J; junction bases unmatched: 10. Looking up the rest from reference TRBV2 and TRBJ2-4 gives the full variable domain: EPEVTQTPSHQVTQMGQEVILRCVPISNHLYFYWYRQILGQKVEFLVSFYNNEISEKSEIFDDQFSVERPDGSNFTLKIRSTKLEDSAMYFCASRQIGTGLAKNIQYFGAGTRLSVL.

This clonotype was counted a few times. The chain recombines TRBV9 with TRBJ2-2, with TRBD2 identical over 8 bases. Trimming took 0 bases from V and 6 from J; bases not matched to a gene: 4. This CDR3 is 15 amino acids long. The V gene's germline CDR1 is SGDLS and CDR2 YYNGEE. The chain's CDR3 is CASSVVGLGPGELFF. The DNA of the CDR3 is TGTGCCAGCAGCGTAGTGGGACTAGGGCCCGGGGAGCTGTTTTTT.

CDR3 DNA: TGTGCCAGCAGCCAAGATCGGAGCCTTAGCTCCTACAATGAGCAGTTCTTC. As protein: CASSQDRSLSSYNEQFF. V gene TRBV3-1 combines with J gene TRBJ2-1; D is unresolved. CDR3 length: 17 residues. V was clipped by 0 bases and J by 0 bases, with 12 bases between them. Germline V gene lookup returns CDR1 LGHDT and CDR2 YNNKEL (reference sequence).